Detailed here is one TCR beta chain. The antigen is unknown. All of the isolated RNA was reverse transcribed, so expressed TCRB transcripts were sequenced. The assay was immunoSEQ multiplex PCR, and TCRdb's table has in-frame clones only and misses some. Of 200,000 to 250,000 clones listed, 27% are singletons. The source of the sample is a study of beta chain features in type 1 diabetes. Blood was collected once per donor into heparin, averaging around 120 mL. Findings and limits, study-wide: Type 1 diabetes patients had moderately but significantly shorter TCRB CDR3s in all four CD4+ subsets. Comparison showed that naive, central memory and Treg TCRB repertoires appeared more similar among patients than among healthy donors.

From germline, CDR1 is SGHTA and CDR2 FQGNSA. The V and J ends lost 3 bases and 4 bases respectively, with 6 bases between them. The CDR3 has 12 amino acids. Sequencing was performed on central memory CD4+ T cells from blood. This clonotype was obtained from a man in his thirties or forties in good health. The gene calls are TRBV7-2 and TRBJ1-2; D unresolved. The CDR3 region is CASSFDSYGYTF. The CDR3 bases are TGTGCCAGCAGCTTCGACTCCTATGGCTACACCTTC. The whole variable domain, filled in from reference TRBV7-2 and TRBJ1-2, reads GAGVSQSPSNKVTEKGKDVELRCDPISGHTALYWYRQSLGQGLEFLIYFQGNSAPDKSGLPSDRFSAERTGGSVSTLTIQRTQQEDSAVYLCASSFDSYGYTFGSGTRLTVV.